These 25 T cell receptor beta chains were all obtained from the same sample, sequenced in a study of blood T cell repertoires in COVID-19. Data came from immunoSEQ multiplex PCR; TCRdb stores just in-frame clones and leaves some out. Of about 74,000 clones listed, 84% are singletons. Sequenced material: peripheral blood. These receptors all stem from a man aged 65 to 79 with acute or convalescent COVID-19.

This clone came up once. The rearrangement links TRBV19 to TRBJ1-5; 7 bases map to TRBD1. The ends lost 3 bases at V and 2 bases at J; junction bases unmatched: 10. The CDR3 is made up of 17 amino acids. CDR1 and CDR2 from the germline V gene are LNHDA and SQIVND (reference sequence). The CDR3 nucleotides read TGTGCCAGTAGTATCCCCCGGGCAGGGGGAGGCAATCAGCCCCAGCATTTT. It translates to CASSIPRAGGGNQPQHF.

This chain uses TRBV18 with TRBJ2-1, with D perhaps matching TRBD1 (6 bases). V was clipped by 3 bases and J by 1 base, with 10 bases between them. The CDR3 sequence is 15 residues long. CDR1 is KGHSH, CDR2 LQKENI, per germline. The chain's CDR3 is CASSPLTGSYNEQFF. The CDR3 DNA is TGTGCCAGCTCACCCTTGACAGGTTCCTACAATGAGCAGTTCTTC. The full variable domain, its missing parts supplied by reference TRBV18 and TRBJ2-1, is NAGVMQNPRHLVRRRGQEARLRCSPMKGHSHVYWYRQLPEEGLKFMVYLQKENIIDESGMPKERFSAEFPKEGPSILRIQQVVRGDSAAYFCASSPLTGSYNEQFFGPGTRLTVL.

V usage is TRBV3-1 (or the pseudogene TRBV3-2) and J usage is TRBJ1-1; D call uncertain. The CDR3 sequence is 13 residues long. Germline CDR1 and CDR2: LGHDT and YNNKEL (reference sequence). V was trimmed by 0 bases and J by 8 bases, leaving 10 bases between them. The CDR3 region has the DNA TGTGCCAGCAGCCAAGATCGGCTGAGGGAAGCTTTCTTT. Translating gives CASSQDRLREAFF.

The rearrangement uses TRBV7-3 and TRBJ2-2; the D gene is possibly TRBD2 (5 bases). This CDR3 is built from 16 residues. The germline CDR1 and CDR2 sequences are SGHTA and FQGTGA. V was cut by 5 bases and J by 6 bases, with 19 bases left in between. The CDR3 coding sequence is TGTGCCAGCAGCCCAAACGGTGGGAGTAGGCCCGGGGAGCTGTTTTTT. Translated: CASSPNGGSRPGELFF.

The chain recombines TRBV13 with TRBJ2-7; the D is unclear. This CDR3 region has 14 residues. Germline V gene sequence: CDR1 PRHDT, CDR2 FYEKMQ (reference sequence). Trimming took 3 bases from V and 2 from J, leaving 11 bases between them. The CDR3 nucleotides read TGTGCCAGCAGCTTCAGACAAACCACCTACGAGCAGTACTTC. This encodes CASSFRQTTYEQYF.

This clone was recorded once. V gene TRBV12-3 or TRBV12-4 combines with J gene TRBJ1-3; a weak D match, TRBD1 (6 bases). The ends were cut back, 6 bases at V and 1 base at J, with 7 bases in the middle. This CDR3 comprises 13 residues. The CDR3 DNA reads TGTGCCAGCAGAGGGGGTTCTGGAAACACCATATATTTT. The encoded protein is CASRGGSGNTIYF.

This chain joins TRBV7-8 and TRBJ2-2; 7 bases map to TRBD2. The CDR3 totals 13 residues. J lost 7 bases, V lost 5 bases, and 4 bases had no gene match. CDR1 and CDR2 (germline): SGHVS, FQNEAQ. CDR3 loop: CASSKQRGGELFF. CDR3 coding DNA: TGTGCCAGCAGCAAACAGCGGGGCGGGGAGCTGTTTTTT.

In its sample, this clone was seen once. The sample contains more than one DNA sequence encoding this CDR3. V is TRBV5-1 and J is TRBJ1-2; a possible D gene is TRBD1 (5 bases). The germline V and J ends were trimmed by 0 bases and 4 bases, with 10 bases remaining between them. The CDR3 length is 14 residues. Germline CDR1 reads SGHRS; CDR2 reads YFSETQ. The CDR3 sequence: CASSLGQGGYGYTF. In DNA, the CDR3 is TGCGCCAGCAGCTTGGGGCAGGGTGGCTATGGCTACACCTTC.

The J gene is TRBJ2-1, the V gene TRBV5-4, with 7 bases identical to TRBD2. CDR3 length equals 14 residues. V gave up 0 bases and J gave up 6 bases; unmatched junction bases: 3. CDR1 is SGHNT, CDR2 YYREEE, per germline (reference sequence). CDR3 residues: CASSLEAGFNEQFF. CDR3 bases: TGTGCCAGCAGCTTGGAAGCGGGGTTCAATGAGCAGTTCTTC.

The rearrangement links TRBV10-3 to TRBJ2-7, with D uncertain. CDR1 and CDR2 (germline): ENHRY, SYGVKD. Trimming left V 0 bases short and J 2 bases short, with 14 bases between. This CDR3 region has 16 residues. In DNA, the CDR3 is TGTGCCATCAGTGAGTCGACGTTGGGCAGCCCCTACGAGCAGTACTTC. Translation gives CAISESTLGSPYEQYF.

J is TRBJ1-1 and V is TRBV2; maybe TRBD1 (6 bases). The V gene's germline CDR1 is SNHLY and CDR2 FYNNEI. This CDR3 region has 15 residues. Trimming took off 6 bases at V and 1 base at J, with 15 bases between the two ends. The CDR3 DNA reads TGTGCCAGCAGCCGCCAGGGGAAAAGGAACACTGAAGCTTTCTTT. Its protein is CASSRQGKRNTEAFF.

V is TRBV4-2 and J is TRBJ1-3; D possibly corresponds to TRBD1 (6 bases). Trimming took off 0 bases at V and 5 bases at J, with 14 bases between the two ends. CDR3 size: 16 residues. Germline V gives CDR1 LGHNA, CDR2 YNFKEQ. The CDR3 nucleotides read TGTGCCAGCAGCCAAGAGGGGGGGGCTTCCAGAAACACCATATATTTT. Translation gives CASSQEGGASRNTIYF.

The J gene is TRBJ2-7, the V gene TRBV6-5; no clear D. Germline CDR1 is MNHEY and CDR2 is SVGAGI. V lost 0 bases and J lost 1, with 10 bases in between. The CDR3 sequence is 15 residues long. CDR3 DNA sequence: TGTGCCAGCAGTTACTCGACCCAGAGGTCCTACGAGCAGTACTTC. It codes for CASSYSTQRSYEQYF.

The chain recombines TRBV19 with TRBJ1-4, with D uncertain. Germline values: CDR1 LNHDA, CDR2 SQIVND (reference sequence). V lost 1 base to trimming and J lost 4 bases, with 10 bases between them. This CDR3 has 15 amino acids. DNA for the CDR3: TGTGCCAGTAGTATAGTACGGCGGAATAATGAAAAACTGTTTTTT. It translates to CASSIVRRNNEKLFF.

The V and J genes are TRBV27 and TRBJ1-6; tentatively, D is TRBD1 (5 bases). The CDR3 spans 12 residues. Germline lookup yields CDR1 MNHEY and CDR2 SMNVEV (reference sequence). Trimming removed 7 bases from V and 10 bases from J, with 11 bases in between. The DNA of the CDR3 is TGTGCCAGCAAGTCTGGGGGGTCACCCCTCCACTTT. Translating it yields CASKSGGSPLHF.

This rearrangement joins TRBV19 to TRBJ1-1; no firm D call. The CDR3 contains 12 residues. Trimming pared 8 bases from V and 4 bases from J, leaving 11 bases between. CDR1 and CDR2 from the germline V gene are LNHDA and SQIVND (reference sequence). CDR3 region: CASAPSSTEAFF. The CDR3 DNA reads TGTGCCAGTGCACCATCGAGCACTGAAGCTTTCTTT.

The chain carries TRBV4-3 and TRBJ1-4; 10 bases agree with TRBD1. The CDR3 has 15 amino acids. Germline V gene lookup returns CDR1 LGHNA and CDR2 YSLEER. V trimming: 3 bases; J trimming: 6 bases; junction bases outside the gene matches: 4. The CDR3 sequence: CASSQDRGSDEKLFF. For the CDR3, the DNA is TGCGCCAGCAGCCAGGACAGGGGGAGTGATGAAAAACTGTTTTTT.

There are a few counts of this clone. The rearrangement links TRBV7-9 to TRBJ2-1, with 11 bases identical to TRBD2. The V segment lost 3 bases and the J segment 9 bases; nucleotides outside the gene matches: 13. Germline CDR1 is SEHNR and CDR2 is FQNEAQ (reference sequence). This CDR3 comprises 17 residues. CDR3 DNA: TGTGCCAGCAGCTTCAGAAGAGTAGCGGGAGGGCCGTTTGAGCAGTTCTTC. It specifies CASSFRRVAGGPFEQFF.

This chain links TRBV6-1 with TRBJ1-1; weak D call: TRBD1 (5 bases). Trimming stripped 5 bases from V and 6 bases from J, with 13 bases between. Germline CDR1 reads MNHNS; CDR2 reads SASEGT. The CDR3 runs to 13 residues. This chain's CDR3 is CASSIKGSAEAFF. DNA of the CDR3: TGTGCCAGCAGTATAAAGGGGTCGGCTGAAGCTTTCTTT.

For the CDR3, the DNA is TGTGCCACCAGTGATTCTAGAACTGGGGCCAACGTCCTGACTTTC. Its protein is CATSDSRTGANVLTF. The chain joins TRBV24-1 to TRBJ2-6; D uncertain. The germline gives CDR1 KGHDR, CDR2 SFDVKD. The V end lost 2 bases, the J end lost 2 bases, and 6 bases lay between the germline ends. This CDR3 contains 15 residues.

CDR3 bases: TGTGCCAGTAGTATAGGAAGAGGGATAGAGACCCAGTACTTC. It codes for CASSIGRGIETQYF. J is TRBJ2-5 and V is TRBV19; a possible D gene is TRBD2 (5 bases). The CDR3 is 14 amino acids. V was cut by 1 base and J by 4 bases, with 10 bases left in between. From germline, CDR1 is LNHDA and CDR2 SQIVND (reference sequence).

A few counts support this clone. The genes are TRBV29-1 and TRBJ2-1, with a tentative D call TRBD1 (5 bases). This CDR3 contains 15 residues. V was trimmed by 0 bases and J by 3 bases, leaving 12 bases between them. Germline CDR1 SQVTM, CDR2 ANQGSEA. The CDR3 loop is CSVEDLTGGYNEQFF. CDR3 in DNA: TGCAGCGTTGAAGATTTAACAGGTGGCTACAATGAGCAGTTCTTC.

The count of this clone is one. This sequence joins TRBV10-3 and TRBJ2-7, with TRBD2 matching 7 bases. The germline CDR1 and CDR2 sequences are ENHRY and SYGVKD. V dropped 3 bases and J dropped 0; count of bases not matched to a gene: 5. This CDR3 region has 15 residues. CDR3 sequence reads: CAISDPSGSSYEQYF. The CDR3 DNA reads TGTGCCATCAGTGACCCTAGCGGAAGCTCCTACGAGCAGTACTTC.

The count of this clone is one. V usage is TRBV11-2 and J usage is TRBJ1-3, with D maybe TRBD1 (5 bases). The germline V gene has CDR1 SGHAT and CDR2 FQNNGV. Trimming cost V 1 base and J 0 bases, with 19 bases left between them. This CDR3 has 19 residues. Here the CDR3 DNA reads TGTGCCAGCAGCTTAGGGCCCCCCGGAGGGGTTCGCTCTGGAAACACCATATATTTT. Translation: CASSLGPPGGVRSGNTIYF.

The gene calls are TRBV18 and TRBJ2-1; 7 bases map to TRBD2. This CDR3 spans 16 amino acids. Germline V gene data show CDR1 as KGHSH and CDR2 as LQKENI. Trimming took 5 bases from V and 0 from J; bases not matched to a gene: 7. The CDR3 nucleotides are TGTGCCAGCTCAACCCTCGGGAGGAGCTCCTACAATGAGCAGTTCTTC. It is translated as CASSTLGRSSYNEQFF.